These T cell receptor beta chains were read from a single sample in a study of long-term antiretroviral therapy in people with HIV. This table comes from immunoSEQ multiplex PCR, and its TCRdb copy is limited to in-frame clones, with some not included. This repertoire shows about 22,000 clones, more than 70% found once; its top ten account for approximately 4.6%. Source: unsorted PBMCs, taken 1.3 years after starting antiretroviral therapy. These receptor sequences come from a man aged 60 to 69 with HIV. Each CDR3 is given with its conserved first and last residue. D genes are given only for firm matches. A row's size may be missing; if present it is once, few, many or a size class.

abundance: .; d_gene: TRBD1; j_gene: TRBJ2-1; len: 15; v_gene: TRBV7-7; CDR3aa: CASSLATGAYNEQFF; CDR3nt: TGTGCCAGCAGCTTAGCGACAGGGGCCTACAATGAGCAGTTCTTC
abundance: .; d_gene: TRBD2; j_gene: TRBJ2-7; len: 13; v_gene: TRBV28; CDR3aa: CASTTGGPGEQYF; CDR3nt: TGTGCCAGCACTACGGGGGGGCCTGGCGAGCAGTACTTC
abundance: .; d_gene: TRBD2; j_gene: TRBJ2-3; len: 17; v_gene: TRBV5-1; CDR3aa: CASSLLASGGAADTQYF; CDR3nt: TGCGCCAGCAGCTTGTTGGCTAGCGGGGGGGCAGCAGATACGCAGTATTTT
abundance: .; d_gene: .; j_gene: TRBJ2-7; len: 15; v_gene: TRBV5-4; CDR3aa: CASSSPDGQSYEQYF; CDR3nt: TGTGCCAGCAGTTCCCCAGATGGGCAAAGTTACGAGCAGTACTTC
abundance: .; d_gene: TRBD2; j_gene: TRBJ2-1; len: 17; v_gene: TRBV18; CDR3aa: CASSPLGLAGGLNEQFF; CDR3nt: TGTGCCAGCTCACCATTGGGTCTAGCGGGGGGCCTCAATGAGCAGTTCTTC
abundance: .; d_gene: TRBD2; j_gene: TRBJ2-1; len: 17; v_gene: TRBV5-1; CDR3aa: CASSIDLAGGGYNEQFF; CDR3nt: TGCGCCAGCAGCATAGACTTAGCGGGAGGGGGGTACAATGAGCAGTTCTTC
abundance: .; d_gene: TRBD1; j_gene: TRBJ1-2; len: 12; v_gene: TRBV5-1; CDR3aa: CASSFDRAGYTF; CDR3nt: TGCGCCAGCAGCTTCGACAGGGCGGGCTACACCTTC
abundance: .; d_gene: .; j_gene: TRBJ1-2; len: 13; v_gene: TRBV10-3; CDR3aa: CAISPRGDYGYTF; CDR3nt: TGTGCCATCTCCCCGAGGGGGGACTATGGCTACACCTTC
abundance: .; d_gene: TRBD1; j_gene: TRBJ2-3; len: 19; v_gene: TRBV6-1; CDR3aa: CASSEEAFGTVLRTDTQYF; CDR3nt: TGTGCCAGCAGTGAAGAGGCCTTTGGGACAGTTCTCCGCACAGATACGCAGTATTTT
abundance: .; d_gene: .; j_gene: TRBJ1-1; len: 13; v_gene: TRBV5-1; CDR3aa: CASSFADNTEAFF; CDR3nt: TGCGCCAGCAGCTTTGCAGATAACACTGAAGCTTTCTTT
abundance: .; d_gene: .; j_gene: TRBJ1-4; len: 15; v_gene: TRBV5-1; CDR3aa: CASSLVSGTGEKLFF; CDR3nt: TGCGCCAGCAGCTTGGTTTCTGGGACTGGAGAAAAACTGTTTTTT
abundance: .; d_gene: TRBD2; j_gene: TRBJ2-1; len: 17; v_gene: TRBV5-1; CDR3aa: CASSLPSGRGNYNEQFF; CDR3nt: TGCGCCAGCAGCTTACCCAGCGGGAGGGGAAACTACAATGAGCAGTTCTTC
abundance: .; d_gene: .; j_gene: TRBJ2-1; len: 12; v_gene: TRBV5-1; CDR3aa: CASSHGTGEQFF; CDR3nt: TGCGCCAGCAGCCACGGGACCGGTGAGCAGTTCTTC
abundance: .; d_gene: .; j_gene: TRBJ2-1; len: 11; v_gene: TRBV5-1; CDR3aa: CASSNYNEQFF; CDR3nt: TGCGCCAGCAGCAACTACAATGAGCAGTTCTTC
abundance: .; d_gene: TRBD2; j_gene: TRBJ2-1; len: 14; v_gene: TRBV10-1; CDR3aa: CASSPGLGYNEQFF; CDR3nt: TGCGCCAGCAGTCCGGGACTAGGGTACAATGAGCAGTTCTTC
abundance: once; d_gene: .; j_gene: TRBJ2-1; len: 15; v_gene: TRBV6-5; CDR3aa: CASSLLSRQGNEQFF; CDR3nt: TGTGCCAGCAGCCTACTCAGCCGGCAGGGCAATGAGCAGTTCTTC
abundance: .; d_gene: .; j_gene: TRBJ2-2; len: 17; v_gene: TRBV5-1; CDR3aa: CASSFVAVITNTGELFF; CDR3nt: TGCGCCAGCAGCTTCGTAGCGGTTATTACGAACACCGGGGAGCTGTTTTTT
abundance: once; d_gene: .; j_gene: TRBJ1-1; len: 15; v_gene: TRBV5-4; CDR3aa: CASSPTSLMNTEAFF; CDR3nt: TGTGCCAGCAGCCCCACGAGTCTCATGAACACTGAAGCTTTCTTT
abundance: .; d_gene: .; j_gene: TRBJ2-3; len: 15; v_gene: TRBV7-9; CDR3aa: CASSPGRYTTDTQYF; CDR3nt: TGTGCCAGCAGCCCGGGACGGTATACCACAGATACGCAGTATTTT
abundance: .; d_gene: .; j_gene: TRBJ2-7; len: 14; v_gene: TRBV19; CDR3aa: CASSISSLAYEQYF; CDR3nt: TGTGCCAGTAGTATAAGTTCCCTAGCCTACGAGCAGTACTTC
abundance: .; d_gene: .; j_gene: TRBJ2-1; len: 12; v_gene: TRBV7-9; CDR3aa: CASSSFYNEQFF; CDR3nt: TGTGCCAGCAGCTCCTTCTACAATGAGCAGTTCTTC
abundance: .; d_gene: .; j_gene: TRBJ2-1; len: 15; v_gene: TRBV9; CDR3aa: CASTITGEGRNEQFF; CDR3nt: TGTGCCAGTACTATCACAGGGGAGGGTAGGAATGAGCAGTTCTTC
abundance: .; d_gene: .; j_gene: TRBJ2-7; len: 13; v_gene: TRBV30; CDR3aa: CAWTAFFSGEQYF; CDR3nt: TGTGCCTGGACAGCCTTTTTCTCAGGCGAGCAGTACTTC
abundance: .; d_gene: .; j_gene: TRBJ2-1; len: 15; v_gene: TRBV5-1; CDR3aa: CASSFAGPSYNEQFF; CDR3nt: TGCGCCAGCAGCTTCGCCGGGCCTTCCTACAATGAGCAGTTCTTC
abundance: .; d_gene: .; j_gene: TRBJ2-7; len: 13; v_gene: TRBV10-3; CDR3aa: CAIRMPPGNEQYF; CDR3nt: TGTGCCATCAGGATGCCTCCGGGAAACGAGCAGTACTTC
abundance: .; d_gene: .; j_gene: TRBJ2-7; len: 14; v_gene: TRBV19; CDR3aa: CASRNPGTTYEQYF; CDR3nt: TGTGCCAGTAGGAATCCAGGGACGACCTACGAGCAGTACTTC
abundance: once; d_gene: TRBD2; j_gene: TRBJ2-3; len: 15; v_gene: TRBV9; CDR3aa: CASSVGGGRTDTQYF; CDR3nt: TGTGCCAGCAGCGTGGGGGGAGGGCGCACAGATACGCAGTATTTT
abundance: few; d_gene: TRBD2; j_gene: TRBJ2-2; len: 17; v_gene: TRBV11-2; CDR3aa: CASSLARTSGRAGELFF; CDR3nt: TGTGCCAGCAGCTTAGCGCGCACTAGCGGGAGGGCCGGGGAGCTGTTTTTT
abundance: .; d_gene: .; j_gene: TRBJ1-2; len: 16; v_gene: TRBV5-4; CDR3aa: CASSLDSAVANYGYTF; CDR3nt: TGTGCCAGCAGCTTGGACTCCGCAGTAGCTAACTATGGCTACACCTTC
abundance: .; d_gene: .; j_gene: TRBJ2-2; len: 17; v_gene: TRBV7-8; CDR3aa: CASTSPPRSTLFRELFF; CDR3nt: TGTGCCAGCACTTCGCCTCCAAGAAGTACCCTCTTTCGGGAGCTGTTTTTT
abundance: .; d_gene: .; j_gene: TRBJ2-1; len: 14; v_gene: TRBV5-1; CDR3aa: CASSLNGATMKQFF; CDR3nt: TGCGCCAGCAGCTTGAACGGGGCCACAATGAAGCAGTTCTTC
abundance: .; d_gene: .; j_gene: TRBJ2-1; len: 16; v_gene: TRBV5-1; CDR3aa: CASSLEKRSSYNEQFF; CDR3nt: TGCGCCAGCAGCTTGGAGAAGCGGAGCTCCTACAATGAGCAGTTCTTC
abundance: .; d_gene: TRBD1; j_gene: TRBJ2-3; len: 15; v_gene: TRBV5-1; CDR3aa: CASSLEQGAGDTQYF; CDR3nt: TGCGCCAGCAGCTTGGAACAGGGGGCAGGCGATACGCAGTATTTT
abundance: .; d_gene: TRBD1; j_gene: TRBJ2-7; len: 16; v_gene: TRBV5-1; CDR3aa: CASSSTGTGLSYEQYF; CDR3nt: TGCGCCAGCAGCTCCACCGGGACAGGGCTCTCCTACGAGCAGTACTTC
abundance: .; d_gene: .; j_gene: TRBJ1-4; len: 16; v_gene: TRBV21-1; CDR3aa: CASSKARTGSREKLFF; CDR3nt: TGTGCCAGCAGCAAAGCGCGGACAGGGTCTCGCGAAAAACTGTTTTTT